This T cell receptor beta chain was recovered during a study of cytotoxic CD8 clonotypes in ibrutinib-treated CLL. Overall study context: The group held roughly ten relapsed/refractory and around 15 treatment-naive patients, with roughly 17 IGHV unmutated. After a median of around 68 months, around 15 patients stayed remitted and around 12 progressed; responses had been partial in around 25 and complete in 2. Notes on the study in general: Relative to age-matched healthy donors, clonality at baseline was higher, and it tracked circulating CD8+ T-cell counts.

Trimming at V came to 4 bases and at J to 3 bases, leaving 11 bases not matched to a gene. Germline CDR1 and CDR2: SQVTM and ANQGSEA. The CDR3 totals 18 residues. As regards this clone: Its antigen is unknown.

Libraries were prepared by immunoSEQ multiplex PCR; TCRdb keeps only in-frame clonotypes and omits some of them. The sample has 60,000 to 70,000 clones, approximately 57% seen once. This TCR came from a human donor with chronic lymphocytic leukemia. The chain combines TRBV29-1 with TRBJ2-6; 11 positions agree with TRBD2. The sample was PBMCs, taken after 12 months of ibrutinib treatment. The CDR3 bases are TGCAGCGTTGCAGAGGTAGCGGGAGGGCCTGGTGGGGCCAACGTCCTGACTTTC. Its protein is CSVAEVAGGPGGANVLTF.